This T cell receptor beta chain was sequenced during a study of control samples from healthy donors and cancer patients (dated by TCRdb to about 2020). Receptor amplification or capture employed the immunoSEQ multiplex PCR assay. As stored in TCRdb, this immuneACCESS dataset retains in-frame rearrangements with V and J assigned. A fraction of the clones does not appear; measured against another copy, unresolved V genes explain less than half of the discrepancy, and the remainder lacks a known reason. This sample lists about 86,000 clones; approximately 93% were detected once. The ten biggest clones cover around 1.5% of the sample. Points on this clone: What this receptor recognizes is not known. Per-nucleotide qualities are absent, and no much larger clonotype sits a single base away.

The source is a woman aged 25 to 45 in good health. Sequencing was done on a sample of blood.

Here is the DNA: TGCGCCAGCAGCTTCAGATCAGGGGTTGTTGGCACAGATACGCAGTATTTT. This is translated as CASSFRSGVVGTDTQYF. Recombination linked TRBV5-1 to TRBJ2-3; the D gene is perhaps TRBD1, from 6 matching bases. V loses 2 bases, J loses 1 base, and the germline ends lie 17 bases apart. From its cysteine to its phenylalanine, the CDR3 spans 17 amino acids. The CDR3 DNA has 51 bases and is translated from base 1. CDR1 and CDR2, per the germline V gene, are SGHRS and YFSETQ.